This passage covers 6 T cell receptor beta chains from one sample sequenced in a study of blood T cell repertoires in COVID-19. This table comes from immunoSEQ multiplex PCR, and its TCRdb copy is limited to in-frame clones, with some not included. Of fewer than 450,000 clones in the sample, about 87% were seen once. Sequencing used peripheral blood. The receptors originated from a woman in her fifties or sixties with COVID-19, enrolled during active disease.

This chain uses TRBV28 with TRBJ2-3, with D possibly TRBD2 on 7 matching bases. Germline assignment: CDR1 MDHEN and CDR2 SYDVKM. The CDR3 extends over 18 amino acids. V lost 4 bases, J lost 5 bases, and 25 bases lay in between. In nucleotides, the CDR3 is TGTGCCAGCAGTTCCTGGGGGGCTAGCGGTGCCGAAGGAGATACGCAGTATTTT. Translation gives CASSSWGASGAEGDTQYF.

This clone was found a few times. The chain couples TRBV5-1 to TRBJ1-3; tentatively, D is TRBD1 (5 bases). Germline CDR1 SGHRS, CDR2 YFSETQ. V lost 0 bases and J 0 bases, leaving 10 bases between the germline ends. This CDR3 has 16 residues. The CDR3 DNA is TGCGCCAGCAGCTTGGTTTCGGGGGGCTCTGGAAACACCATATATTTT. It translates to CASSLVSGGSGNTIYF.

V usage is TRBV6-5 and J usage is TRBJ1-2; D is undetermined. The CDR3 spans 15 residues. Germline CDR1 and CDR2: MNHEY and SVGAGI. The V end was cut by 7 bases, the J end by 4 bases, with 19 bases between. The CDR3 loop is CASNSGGEGIYGYTF. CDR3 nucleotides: TGTGCCAGCAACAGTGGTGGGGAGGGCATCTATGGCTACACCTTC.

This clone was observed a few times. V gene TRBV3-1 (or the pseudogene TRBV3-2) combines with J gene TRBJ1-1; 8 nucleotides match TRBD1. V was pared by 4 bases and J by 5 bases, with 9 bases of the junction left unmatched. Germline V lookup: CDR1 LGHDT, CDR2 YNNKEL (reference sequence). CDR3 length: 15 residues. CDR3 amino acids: CASSLPRTGRTEAFF. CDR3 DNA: TGTGCCAGCAGCCTACCCCGGACAGGGAGGACTGAAGCTTTCTTT.

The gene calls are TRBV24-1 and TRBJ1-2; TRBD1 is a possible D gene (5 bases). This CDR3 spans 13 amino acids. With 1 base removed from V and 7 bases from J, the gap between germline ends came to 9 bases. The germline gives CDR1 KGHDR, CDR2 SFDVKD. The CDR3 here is CATSDFSGGGYTF. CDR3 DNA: TGTGCCACCAGTGATTTCTCCGGGGGTGGCTACACCTTC.

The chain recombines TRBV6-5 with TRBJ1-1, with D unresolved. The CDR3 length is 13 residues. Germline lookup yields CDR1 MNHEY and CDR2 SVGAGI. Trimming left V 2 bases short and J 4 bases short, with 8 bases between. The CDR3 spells CASSYLGGTEAFF. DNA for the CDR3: TGTGCCAGCAGTTACCTTGGAGGCACTGAAGCTTTCTTT.